Described below is a single TCR beta chain sequence and its context. What it binds is unknown. A much larger clonotype is one base distant, so this may be a read error. TCRdb reanalysed the PCR reads using MiXCR and keeps one entry per CDR3 protein. Of over 600,000 distinct CDR3 sequences in the sample, 15% to 20% were seen once. From germline, CDR1 is GTSNPN and CDR2 SVGIG (reference sequence). The CDR3 has 15 residues. The V gene end was trimmed by 5 bases and the J gene end by 2 bases; junction bases not matched to a gene: 8. The data were obtained in a study of molecular identifiers for immune sequencing clone quantification. As CD8+CD4-CCR7+CD45RA+ cells, naive CD8 T cells were sorted. General study results and limits: Under 1% of molecules in naive cells, but over 97% of effector molecules, belonged to clones above 20 RNA copies. Underestimated sizes of highly expanded clones could result from identical TCR molecules that share a barcode.

The genes are TRBV30 and TRBJ1-5; TRBD1 agrees at 8 bases. Sequenced sample: naive CD8+ T cells from blood, with Jurkat cell RNA spiked in. Subset denoted: FACS-sorted CD8+CD4-CCR7+CD45RA+ naive T cells. The sequence came from a human donor in good health. Some libraries in this study had Jurkat cell RNA spiked in. In DNA form, the CDR3 reads TGTGCCTGGCGTGCCAAACAGGGGGGCAATCAGCCCCAGCATTTT. Its protein product is CAWRAKQGGNQPQHF.